Sequencing of this TCR beta chain was carried out in a study of beta chain features in type 1 diabetes. Across the whole study: Age and gender were similar between patients and healthy donors, as were cell yields.

A remark on this clone: Its cognate antigen is unknown.

Study-level findings and limits: Compared to healthy donors, patients appeared to have naive, central memory and Treg TCRB repertoires that were more alike. Across all four CD4+ subsets, people with type 1 diabetes showed modestly shorter TCRB CDR3s.

Investigators reverse transcribed all isolated RNA, so they sequenced expressed TCRB transcripts. The protocol was immunoSEQ multiplex PCR, while the TCRdb copy is restricted to in-frame clones and leaves out a portion. In the table there are 350,000 to 450,000 clones, over 9.5% of which are singletons. Cell sorting via CD45RO/CCR7/CD25/CD127/CD95/CD27 was performed to obtain CD4+ naive, central memory, regulatory and stem cell-like memory cells. With 5 bases clipped from V and 6 bases from J, the junction kept 13 bases outside the gene matches. CDR3 length: 15 amino acids. Germline V gene sequence: CDR1 SGDLS, CDR2 YYNGEE.

The sequenced material came from naive CD4+ T cells from blood. The TCR sequence derives from a woman between 18 and 29 years old with type 1 diabetes. The rearrangement uses TRBV9 and TRBJ1-2, with TRBD1 matching over 7 bases. The CDR3 DNA reads TGTGCCAGCAGGTTCTTAGGGCAGGGGGAGAATGGCTACACCTTC. As protein: CASRFLGQGENGYTF.